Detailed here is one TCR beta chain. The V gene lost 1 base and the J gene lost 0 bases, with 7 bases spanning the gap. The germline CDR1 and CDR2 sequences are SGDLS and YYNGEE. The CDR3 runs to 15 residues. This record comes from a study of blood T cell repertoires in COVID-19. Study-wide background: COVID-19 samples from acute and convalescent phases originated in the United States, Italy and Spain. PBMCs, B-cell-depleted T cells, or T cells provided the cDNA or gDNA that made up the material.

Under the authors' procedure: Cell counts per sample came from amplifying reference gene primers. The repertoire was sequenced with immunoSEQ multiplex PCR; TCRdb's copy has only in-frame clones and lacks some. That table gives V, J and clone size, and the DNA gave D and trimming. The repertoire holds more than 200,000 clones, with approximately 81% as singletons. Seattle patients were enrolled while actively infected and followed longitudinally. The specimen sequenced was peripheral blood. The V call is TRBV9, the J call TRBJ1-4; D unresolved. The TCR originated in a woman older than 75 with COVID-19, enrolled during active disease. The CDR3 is CASSVYSATNEKLFF. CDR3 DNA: TGTGCCAGCAGCGTATACAGTGCAACTAATGAAAAACTGTTTTTT. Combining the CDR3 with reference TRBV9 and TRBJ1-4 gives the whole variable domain DSGVTQTPKHLITATGQRVTLRCSPRSGDLSVYWYQQSLDQGLQFLIQYYNGEERAKGNILERFSAQQFPDLHSELNLSSLELGDSALYFCASSVYSATNEKLFFGSGTQLSVL.